The clone carrying this TCR beta chain was seen many times. Its target is unknown. After constant-region reverse-primer amplification, full-length variable regions underwent semi-nested PCR with Nested Universal Primer A. TCRdb called the 5' RACE reads again in MiXCR, with one record for every CDR3 protein. Seen here are about 40,000 distinct CDR3 sequences, under 20% observed once, and the top ten hold approximately 3%. This CDR3 has 14 residues. Trimming took off 5 bases at V and 0 bases at J, with 10 bases between the two ends. The germline CDR1 and CDR2 sequences are SGHTA and FQGNSA. Study-wide results and caveats: The larger cohort examined one V-J beta rearrangement, not whole repertoires.

Naive CD4+ cells had CD25+ Tregs removed. Material for sequencing was naive CD4+ T cells sorted from a lymph node. Subset meaning: naive CD4+ T cells, CD4+CD45RA+CD25-. The TCR sequence derives from a female donor with breast cancer. The rearrangement uses TRBV7-2 and TRBJ1-1; tentatively, D is TRBD1 (6 bases). The CDR3 region is CASSPYRVNTEAFF. Written as DNA, the CDR3 is TGTGCCAGCAGCCCGTACAGGGTGAACACTGAAGCTTTCTTT. Full variable domain (rest looked up from reference TRBV7-2 and TRBJ1-1): GAGVSQSPSNKVTEKGKDVELRCDPISGHTALYWYRQSLGQGLEFLIYFQGNSAPDKSGLPSDRFSAERTGGSVSTLTIQRTQQEDSAVYLCASSPYRVNTEAFFGQGTRLTVV.